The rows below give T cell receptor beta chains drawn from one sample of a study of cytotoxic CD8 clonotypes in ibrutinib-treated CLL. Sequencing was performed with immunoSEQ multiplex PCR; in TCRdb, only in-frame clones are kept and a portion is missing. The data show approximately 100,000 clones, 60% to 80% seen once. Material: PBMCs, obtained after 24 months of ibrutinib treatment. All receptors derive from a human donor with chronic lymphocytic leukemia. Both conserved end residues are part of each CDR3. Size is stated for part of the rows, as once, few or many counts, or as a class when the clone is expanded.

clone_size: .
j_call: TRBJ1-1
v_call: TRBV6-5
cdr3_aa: CASSYRTGGAFF

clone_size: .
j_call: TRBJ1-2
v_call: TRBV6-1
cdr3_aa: CASSEERLVYGYTF

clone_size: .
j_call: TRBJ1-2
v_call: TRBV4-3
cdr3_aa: CASSQDLLPGQGNSGYTF

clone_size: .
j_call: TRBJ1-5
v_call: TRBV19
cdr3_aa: CASSTQGLGNQPQHF

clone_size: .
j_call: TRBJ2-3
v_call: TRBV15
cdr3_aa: CATSKGRTDTQYF

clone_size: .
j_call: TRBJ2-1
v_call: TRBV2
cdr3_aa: CASSEVATSGRGEQFF

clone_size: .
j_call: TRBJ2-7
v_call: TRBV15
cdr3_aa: CATSRGLTGTLAYEQYF

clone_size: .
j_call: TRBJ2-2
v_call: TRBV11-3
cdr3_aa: CASSFTSGNTGELFF

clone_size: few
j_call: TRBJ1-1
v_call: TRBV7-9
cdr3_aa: CASSLEGEAFF

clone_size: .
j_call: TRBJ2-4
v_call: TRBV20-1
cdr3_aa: CSAMPKNIQYF

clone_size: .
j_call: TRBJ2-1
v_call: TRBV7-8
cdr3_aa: CASSLLQGGEQFF

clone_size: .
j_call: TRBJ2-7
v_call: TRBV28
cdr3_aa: CASSLSAVPYEQYF

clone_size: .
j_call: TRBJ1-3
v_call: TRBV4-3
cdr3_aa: CASSQGGGPGLGGNTIYF

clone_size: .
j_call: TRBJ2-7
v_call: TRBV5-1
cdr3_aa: CASSSLDKLGYEQYF

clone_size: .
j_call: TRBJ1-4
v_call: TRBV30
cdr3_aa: CAWSALHTTTNEKLFF

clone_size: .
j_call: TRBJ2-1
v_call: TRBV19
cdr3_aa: CASSMWVSGSFGGNEQFF

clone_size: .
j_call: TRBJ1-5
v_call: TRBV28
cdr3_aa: CASSLPPQPQHF

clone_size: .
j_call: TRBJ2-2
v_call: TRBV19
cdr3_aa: CASSILFGAPQRAGELFF

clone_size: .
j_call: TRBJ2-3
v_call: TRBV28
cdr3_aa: CASSSAGLRGDTQYF

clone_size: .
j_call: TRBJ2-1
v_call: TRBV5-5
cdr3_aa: CASSLEDRSYNEQFF

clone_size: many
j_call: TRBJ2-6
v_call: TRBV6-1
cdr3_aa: CASSENRAGANVLTF

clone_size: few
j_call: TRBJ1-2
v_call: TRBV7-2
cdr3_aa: CASSPGTGRNYGYTF

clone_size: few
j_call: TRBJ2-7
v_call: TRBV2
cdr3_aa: CASRASVGAYEQYF

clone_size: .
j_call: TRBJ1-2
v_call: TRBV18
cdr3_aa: CASSPQGTANYGYTF

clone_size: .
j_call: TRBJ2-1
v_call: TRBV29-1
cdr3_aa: CSVCFGLAGGVGGEQFF

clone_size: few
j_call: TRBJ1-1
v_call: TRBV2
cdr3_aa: CASSVDQNTEAFF

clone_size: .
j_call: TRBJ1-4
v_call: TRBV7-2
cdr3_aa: CASSLDRANEKLFF

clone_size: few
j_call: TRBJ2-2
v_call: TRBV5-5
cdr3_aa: CASSLLDRNTGELFF

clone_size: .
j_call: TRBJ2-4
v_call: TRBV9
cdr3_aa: CASSVGWSPRENIQYF

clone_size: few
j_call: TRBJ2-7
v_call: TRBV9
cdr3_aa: CASSVVPGAGEQYF

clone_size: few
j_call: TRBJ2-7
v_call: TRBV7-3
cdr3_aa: CASSLKAGKAYEQYF

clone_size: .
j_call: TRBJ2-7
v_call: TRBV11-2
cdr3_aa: CASSPRQGVNYEQYF

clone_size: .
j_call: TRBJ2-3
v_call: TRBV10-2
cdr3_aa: CASSIKRLASSDTQYF

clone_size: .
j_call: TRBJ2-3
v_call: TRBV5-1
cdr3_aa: CASSRQGAEDTQYF

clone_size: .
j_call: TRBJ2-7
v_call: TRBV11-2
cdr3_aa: CASSPGQGISYEQYF

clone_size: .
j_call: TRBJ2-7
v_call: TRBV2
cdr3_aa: CASNVRSEQYF

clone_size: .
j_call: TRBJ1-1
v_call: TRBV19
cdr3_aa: CASTPLGTGGLNTEAFF

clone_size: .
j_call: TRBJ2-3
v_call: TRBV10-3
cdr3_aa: CAISSTGAGTDTQYF

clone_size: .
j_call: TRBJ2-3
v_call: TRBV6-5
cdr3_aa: CASSYSQGRTDTQYF

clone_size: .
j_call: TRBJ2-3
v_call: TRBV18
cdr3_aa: CASSPPSGGDTQYF

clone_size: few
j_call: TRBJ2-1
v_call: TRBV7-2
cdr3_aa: CASSLALASGSYNEQFF

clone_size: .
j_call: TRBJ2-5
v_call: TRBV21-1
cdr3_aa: CASSSWGGETQYF

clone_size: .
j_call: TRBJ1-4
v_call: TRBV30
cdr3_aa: CAWSGGVATNEKLFF

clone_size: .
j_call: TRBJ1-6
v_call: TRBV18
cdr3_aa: CASSPRTGFSPLHF

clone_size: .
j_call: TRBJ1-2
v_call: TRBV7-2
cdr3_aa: CASSHSGTAFYGYTF

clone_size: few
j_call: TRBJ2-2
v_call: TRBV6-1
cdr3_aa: CASSGASGTGELFF

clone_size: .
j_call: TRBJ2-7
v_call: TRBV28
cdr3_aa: CASSSHRDRYF

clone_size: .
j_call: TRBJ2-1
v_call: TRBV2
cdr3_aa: CASTGQGGDEQFF

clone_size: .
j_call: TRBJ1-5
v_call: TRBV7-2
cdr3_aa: CASSPRDRGRQPQHF

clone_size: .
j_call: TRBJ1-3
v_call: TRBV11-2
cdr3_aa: CASSPQGQSSGNTIYF

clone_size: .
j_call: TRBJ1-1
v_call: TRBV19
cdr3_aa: CASSIWTGTNTEAFF

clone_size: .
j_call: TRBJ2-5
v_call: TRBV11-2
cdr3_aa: CASSLIRIQETQYF

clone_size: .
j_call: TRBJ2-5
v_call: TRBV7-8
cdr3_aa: CASSLFSGGGQETQYF

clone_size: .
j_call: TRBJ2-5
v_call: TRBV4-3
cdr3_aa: CASKSSLAGGETQYF

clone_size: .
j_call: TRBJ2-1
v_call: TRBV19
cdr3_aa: CASKNQTYNEQFF

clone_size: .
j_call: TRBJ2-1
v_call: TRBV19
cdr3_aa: CASSIASGGDEQFF

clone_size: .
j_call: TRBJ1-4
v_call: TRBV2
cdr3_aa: CASTAQGLREKLFF

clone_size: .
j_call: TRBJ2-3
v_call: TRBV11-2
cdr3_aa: CASSLAWGRTGATDTQYF